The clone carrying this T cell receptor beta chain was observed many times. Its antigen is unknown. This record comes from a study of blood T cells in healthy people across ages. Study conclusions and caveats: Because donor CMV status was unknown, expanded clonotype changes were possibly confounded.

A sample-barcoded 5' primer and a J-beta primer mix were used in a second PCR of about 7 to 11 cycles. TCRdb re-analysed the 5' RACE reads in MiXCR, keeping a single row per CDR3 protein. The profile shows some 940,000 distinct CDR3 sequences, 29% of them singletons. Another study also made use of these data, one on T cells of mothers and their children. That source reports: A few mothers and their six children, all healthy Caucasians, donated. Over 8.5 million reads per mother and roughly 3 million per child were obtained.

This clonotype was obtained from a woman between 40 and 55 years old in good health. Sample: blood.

CDR3 in DNA: TGTGCCAGCAGCTTAGCCCCAGGGGTGGTCGGAAGCACTGAAGCTTTCTTT. Translating gives CASSLAPGVVGSTEAFF. The V call is TRBV7-9, the J call TRBJ1-1, with a possible D match to TRBD1 (6 bases). The CDR3 spans 17 residues. The germline CDR1 and CDR2 sequences are SEHNR and FQNEAQ (reference sequence). Trimming pared 0 bases from V and 4 bases from J, leaving 18 bases between.